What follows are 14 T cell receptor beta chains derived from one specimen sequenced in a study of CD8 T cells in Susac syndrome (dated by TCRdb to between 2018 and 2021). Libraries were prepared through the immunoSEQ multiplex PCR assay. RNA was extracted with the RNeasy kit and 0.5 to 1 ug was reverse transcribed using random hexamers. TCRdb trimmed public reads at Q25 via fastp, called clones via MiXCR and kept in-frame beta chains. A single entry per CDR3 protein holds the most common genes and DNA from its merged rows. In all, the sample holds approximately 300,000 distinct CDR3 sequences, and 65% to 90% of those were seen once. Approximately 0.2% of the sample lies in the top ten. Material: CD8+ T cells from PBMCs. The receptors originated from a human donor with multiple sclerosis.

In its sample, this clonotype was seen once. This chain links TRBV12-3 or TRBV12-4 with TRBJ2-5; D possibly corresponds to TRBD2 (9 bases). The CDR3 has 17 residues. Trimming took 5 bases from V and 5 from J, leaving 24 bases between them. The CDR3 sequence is CASSPGQGEAGGETQYF. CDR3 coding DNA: TGTGCCAGCAGTCCTGGACAGGGAGAAGCGGGAGGCGAGACCCAGTACTTC.

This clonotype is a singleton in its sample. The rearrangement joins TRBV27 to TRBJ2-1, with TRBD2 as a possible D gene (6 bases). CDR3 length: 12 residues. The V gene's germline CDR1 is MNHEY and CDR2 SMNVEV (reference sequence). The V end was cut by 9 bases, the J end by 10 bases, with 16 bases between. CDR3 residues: CASTTLGREQFF. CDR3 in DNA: TGTGCCAGTACGACTTTGGGGAGGGAGCAGTTCTTC.

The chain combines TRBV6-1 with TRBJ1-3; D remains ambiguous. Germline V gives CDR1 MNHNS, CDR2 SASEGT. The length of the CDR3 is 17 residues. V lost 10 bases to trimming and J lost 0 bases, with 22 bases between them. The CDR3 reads CATQSTPEPTSGNTIYF. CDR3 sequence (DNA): TGTGCCACCCAAAGTACGCCCGAACCTACCTCTGGAAACACCATATATTTT.

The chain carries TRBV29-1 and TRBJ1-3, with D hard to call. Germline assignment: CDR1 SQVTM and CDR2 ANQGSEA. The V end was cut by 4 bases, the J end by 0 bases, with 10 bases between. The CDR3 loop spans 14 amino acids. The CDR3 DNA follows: TGCAGCGTTGCAAGGTCTACCTCTGGAAACACCATATATTTT. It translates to CSVARSTSGNTIYF. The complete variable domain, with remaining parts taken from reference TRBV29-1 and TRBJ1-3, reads SAVISQKPSRDICQRGTSLTIQCQVDSQVTMMFWYRQQPGQSLTLIATANQGSEATYESGFVIDKFPISRPNLTFSTLTVSNMSPEDSSIYLCSVARSTSGNTIYFGEGSWLTVV.

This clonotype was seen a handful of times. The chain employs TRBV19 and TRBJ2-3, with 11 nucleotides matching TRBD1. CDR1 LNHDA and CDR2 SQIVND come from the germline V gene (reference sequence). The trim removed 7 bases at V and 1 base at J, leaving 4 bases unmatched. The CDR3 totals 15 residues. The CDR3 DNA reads TGTGCCAGTAACCAGGGACAGGGGGGCACAGATACGCAGTATTTT. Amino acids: CASNQGQGGTDTQYF.

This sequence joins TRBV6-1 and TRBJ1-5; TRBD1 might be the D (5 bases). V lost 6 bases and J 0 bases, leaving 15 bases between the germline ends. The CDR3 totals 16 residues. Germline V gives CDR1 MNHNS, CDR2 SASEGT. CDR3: CASSPTGEYSNQPQHF. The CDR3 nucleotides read TGTGCCAGCAGCCCTACAGGTGAATATAGCAATCAGCCCCAGCATTTT.

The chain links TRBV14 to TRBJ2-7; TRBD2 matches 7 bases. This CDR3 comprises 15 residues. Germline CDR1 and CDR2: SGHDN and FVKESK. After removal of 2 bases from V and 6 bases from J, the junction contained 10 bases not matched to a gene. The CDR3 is CASSQYAGDPFEQYF. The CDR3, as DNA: TGTGCCAGCAGCCAATACGCGGGAGATCCCTTCGAGCAGTACTTC.

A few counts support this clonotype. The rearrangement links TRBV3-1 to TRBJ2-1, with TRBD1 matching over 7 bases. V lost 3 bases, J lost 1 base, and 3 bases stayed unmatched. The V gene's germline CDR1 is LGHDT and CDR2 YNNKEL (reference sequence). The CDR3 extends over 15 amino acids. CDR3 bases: TGTGCCAGCAGCCAGGACAGGTTGTCCTACAATGAGCAGTTCTTC. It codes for CASSQDRLSYNEQFF.

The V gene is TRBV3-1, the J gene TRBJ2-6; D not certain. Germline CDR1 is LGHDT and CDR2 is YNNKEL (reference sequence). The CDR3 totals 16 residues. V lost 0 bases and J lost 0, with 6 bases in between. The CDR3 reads CASSQEGRSGANVLTF. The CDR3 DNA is TGTGCCAGCAGCCAAGAAGGTCGCTCTGGGGCCAACGTCCTGACTTTC.

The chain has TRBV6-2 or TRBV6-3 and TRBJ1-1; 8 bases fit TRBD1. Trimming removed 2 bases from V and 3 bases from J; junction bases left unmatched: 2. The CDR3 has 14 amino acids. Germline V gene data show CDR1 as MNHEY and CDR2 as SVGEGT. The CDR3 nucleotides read TGTGCCAGCAGTTACCTGGACAGGGACACTGAAGCTTTCTTT. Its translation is CASSYLDRDTEAFF.

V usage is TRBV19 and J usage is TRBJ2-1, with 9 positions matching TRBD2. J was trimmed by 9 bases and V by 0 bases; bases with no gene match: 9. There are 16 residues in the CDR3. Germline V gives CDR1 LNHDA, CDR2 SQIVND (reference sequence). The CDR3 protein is CASSIERGRAGGEQFF. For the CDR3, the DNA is TGTGCCAGTAGTATAGAACGCGGGAGGGCCGGCGGTGAGCAGTTCTTC.

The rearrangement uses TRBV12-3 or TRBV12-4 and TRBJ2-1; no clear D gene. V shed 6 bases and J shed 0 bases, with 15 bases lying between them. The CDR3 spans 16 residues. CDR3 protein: CASSFRSVSSYNEQFF. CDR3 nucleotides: TGTGCCAGCAGCTTCAGGTCCGTGAGCTCCTACAATGAGCAGTTCTTC.

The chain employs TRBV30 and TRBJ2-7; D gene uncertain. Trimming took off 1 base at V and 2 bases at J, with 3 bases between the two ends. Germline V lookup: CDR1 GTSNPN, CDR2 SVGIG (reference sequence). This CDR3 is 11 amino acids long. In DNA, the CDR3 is TGTGCCTGGAGTGACACCTACGAGCAGTACTTC. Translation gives CAWSDTYEQYF.

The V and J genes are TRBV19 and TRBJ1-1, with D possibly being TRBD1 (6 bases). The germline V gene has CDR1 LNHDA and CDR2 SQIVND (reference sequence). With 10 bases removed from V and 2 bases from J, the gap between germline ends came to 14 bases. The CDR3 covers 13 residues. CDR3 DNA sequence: TGTGCCACCATGACAGGCGTCAACACTGAAGCTTTCTTT. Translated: CATMTGVNTEAFF.